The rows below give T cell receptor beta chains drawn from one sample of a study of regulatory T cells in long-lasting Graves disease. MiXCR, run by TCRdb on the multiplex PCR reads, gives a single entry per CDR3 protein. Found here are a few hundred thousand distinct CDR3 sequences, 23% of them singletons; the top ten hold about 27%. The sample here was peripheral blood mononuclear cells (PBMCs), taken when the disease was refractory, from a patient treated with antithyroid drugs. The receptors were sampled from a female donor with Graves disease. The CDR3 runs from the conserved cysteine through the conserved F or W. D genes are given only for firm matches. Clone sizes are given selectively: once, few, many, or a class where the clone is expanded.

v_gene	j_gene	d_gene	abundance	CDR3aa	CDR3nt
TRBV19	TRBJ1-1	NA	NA	CATLPWGGEGTKAFF	TGTGCCACACTCCCATGGGGGGGCGAGGGCACTAAAGCTTTCTTT
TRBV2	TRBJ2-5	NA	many	CASSVFGLGSGQETQYF	TGTGCCAGCAGTGTATTCGGATTGGGGTCGGGCCAAGAGACCCAGTACTTC
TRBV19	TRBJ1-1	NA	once	CATQRGYYTEASF	TGTGCCACCCAGAGGGGCTACTACACTGAAGCTTCCTTT
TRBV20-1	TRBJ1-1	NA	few	CSAFVSAEAFF	TGTAGTGCATTCGTATCGGCTGAAGCTTTCTTT
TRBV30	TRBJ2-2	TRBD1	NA	CAWVSGTGAYSSNTGELFF	TGTGCCTGGGTATCCGGGACAGGGGCATACTCCTCGAACACCGGGGAGCTGTTTTTT
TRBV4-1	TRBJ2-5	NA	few	CASSHGDLTQETQYF	TGCGCCAGCAGCCACGGGGACCTAACCCAGGAGACCCAGTACTTC
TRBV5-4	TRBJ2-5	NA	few	CAFGRWETQYF	TGTGCCTTTGGACGGTGGGAGACCCAGTACTTC
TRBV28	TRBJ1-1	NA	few	CASSPLGFVNTEAFF	TGTGCCAGCAGTCCTCTGGGGTTTGTGAACACTGAAGCTTTCTTT
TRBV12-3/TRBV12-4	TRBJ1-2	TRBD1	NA	CASSYLRTGGSCGYTF	TGTGCCAGCAGTTACCTACGGACAGGGGGCTCTTGTGGCTACACCTTC
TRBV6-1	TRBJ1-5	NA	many	CASRAMTTQPQHF	TGTGCCAGCAGGGCGATGACAACTCAGCCCCAGCATTTT